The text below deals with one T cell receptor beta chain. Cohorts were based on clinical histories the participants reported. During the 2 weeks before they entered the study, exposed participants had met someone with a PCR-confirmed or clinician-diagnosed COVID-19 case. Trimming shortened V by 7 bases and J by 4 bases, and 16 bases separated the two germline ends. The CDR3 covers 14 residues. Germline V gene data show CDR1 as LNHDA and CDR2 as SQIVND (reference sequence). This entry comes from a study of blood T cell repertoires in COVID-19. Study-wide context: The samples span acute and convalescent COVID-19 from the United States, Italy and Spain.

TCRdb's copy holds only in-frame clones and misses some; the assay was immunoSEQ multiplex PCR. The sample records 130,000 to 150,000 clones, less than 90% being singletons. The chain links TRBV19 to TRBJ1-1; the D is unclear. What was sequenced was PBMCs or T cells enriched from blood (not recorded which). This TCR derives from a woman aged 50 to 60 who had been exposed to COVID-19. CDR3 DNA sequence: TGTGCCAGTACCCGGGGTCAGGAGGCCACTGAAGCTTTCTTT. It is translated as CASTRGQEATEAFF.